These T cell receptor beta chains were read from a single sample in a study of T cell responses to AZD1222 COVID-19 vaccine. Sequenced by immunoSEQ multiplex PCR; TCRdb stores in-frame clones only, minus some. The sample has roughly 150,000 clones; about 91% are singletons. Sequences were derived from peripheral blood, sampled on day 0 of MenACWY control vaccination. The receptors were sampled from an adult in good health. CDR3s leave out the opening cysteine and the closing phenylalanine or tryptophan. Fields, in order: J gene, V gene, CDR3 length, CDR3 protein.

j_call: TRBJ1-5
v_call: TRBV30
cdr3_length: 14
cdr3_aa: AWEGFPEGSNQPQH

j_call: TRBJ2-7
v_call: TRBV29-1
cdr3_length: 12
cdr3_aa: SAKPQDIAYEQY

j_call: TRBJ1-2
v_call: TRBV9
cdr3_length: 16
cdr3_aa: ASSVRWQTVISNDGYT

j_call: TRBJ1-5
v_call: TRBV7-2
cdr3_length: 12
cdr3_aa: ASSYGLINQPQH

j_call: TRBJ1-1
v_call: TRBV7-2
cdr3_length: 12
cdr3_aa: ASSSQGQGTEAF

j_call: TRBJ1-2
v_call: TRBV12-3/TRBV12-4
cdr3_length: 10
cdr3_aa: ASSSSTGGYT

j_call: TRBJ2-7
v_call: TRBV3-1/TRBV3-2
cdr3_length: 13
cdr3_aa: ASSPSSGGTYEQY

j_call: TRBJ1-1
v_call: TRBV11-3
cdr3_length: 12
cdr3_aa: ASHSRDRGTEAF

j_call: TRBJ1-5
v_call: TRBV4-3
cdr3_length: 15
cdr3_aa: ASSQGTDYGFDQPQH

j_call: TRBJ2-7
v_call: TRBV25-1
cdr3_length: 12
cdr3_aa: ASSEYKGNGEQY

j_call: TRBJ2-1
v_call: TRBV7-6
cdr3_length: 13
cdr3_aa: ASSSIAGGPNEQF